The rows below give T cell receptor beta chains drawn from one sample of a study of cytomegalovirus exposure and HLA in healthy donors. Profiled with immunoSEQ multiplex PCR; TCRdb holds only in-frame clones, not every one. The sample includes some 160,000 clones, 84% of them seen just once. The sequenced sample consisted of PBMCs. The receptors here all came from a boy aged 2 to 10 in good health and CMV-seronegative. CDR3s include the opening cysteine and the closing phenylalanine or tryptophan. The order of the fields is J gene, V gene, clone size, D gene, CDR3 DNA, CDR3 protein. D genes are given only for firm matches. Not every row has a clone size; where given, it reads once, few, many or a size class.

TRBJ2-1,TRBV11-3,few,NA,TGTGCCAGCAGCTCCAACATGGCCGGGGGTAATGAGCAGTTCTTC,CASSSNMAGGNEQFF
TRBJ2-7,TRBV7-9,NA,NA,TGTTCCAGCAGCTTAGACGGCTACGAGCAGTACTTC,CSSSLDGYEQYF
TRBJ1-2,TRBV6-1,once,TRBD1,TGTGCCAGTGGACAGGGGCCTAACTATGGCTACACCTTC,CASGQGPNYGYTF
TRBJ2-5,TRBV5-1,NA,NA,TGCGCCAGCAGCTTGGCGAGTGACAGGCCCTCTCCTCGGTACTTC,CASSLASDRPSPRYF
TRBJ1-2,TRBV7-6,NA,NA,TGTGCCAGCAGCCCCTTTGAAGGGAGAGACTATGGCTACACCTTC,CASSPFEGRDYGYTF
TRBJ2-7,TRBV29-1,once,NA,TGCAGCGCCCGGCGGACTGGCACCTATTACGAGCAGTACTTC,CSARRTGTYYEQYF
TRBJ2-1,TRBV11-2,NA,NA,TGTGCCAGCAGCTTGGGGAGTTTTTCGGGGTACAATGAGCAGTTCTTC,CASSLGSFSGYNEQFF
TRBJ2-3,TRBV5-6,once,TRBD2,TGTGCCAGCAGCCGTCTAGCGGGAGTCACAGATACGCAGTATTTT,CASSRLAGVTDTQYF
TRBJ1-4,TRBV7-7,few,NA,TGTGCCAGCAGCTCCGGCGGTTTTGGTGAAAAACTGTTTTTT,CASSSGGFGEKLFF
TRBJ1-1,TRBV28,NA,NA,TGTGCCAGCAGTTTACTGGGGGGGTCAGGGGAGGACACTGAAGCTTTCTTT,CASSLLGGSGEDTEAFF
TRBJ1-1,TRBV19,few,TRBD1,TGTGCCAGTAGTATGGAAGGGGGCCTTGAAGCTTTCTTT,CASSMEGGLEAFF